The 6 T cell receptor beta chains reported below all come from one sample, sequenced in a study of blood T cells in healthy people across ages. Next came a second PCR, run for roughly 6 to 11 cycles, which used a sample-barcoded 5' primer along with a J-beta primer mix. Each CDR3 protein gets one entry after TCRdb re-called the 5' RACE reads with MiXCR. This sample has approximately 1,000,000 distinct CDR3 sequences, with 40% to 45% found just once. What was sequenced was blood. These receptor sequences come from a woman aged 55-70 years in good health.

J is TRBJ1-2 and V is TRBV20-1, with 9 bases identical to TRBD1. Per the germline V gene, CDR1 is DFQATT and CDR2 is SNEGSKA (reference sequence). J was trimmed by 4 bases and V by 4 bases; bases with no gene match: 10. This CDR3 is built from 15 residues. In DNA, the CDR3 is TGCAGTGCTAACGATAGGGGACAGGGATTCTATGGCTACACCTTC. Translation: CSANDRGQGFYGYTF.

The CDR3 spells CASSQGTGEYEQYF. CDR3 DNA: TGCGCCAGCAGCCAAGGTACAGGAGAGTACGAGCAGTACTTC. The chain uses TRBV4-1 and TRBJ2-7; a possible D gene is TRBD1 (5 bases). The ends were cut back, 1 base at V and 4 bases at J, with 11 bases in the middle. Per germline, CDR1 MGHRA and CDR2 YSYEKL. This CDR3 comprises 14 residues.

There are a few counts of this clonotype. V is TRBV28 and J is TRBJ1-3; D is unclear. This CDR3 spans 14 amino acids. The ends were cut back, 7 bases at V and 0 bases at J, with 10 bases in the middle. Germline CDR1 reads MDHEN; CDR2 reads SYDVKM. The CDR3 DNA reads as TGTGCCAGCATTGAGGCAGCCTCTGGAAACACCATATATTTT. Encoded protein: CASIEAASGNTIYF.

The CDR3 bases are TGTGCCAGCAGTCCACTAGCCTCCAGTGGCACAGATACGCAGTATTTT. Translated, it gives CASSPLASSGTDTQYF. This rearrangement joins TRBV27 to TRBJ2-3; D might be TRBD2 (6 bases). This CDR3 comprises 16 residues. Deletions cut 5 bases from V and 1 base from J, with 16 bases between. Germline lookup yields CDR1 MNHEY and CDR2 SMNVEV (reference sequence).

This clonotype was counted at least ten times. The gene calls are TRBV10-3 and TRBJ2-7; D possibly corresponds to TRBD1 (5 bases). The germline gives CDR1 ENHRY, CDR2 SYGVKD. V was cut by 6 bases and J by 1 base, with 10 bases left in between. This CDR3 has 13 amino acids. As DNA, the CDR3 is TGTGCCATCAGGCCAGGGTCTTCCTACGAGCAGTACTTC. Its translation: CAIRPGSSYEQYF.

In regard to this clonotype: Just one base apart from a much larger clone, this may be a read error. The CDR3 here is CATFRRQGGEAQYF. In DNA, the CDR3 is TGTGCCACCTTCCGTCGACAGGGGGGAGAGGCCCAGTACTTC. J is TRBJ2-5 and V is TRBV24-1, with 9 bases matching TRBD1. The CDR3 runs to 14 residues. From germline, CDR1 is KGHDR and CDR2 SFDVKD.